A selection of T cell receptor beta chains follows, all from one sample in a study of blood T cell repertoires in COVID-19. Assay: immunoSEQ multiplex PCR; the TCRdb copy retains only in-frame clones and omits some. The sample includes 25,000 to 35,000 clones, 86% of them seen just once. The specimen was peripheral blood. Receptors originate from a human donor with active COVID-19. The donor label of this sample is uncertain. Each CDR3 is given with its conserved first and last residue. A D gene is named only where the DNA matches it firmly. Size is omitted from some rows. Given values are once, few, many or a class for expanded clones.

.,TRBJ2-7,TRBV3-1/TRBV3-2,.,TGTGCCAGCAGCCTGACCCCCGGGGGAGGGCAGTACTTC,CASSLTPGGGQYF
.,TRBJ1-6,TRBV10-3,TRBD1,TGTGCCATCAGAGGGTCCACCCGAGAGACAGGGAGCTCCTATAATTCACCCCTCCACTTT,CAIRGSTRETGSSYNSPLHF
.,TRBJ1-3,TRBV5-5,.,TGTGCCAGCAGCGTACGATCGGGGGTCGACACCATATATTTT,CASSVRSGVDTIYF
.,TRBJ2-1,TRBV5-6,.,TGTGCCAGCAGCTTCGGAGTATACAATGAGCAGTTCTTC,CASSFGVYNEQFF
few,TRBJ1-5,TRBV10-2,.,TGCGCCAGCAGCCCGGGTCCGAGATCGAGCAATCAGCCCCAGCATTTT,CASSPGPRSSNQPQHF
few,TRBJ1-6,TRBV2,.,TGTGCCAGCAGTGAGAGCGGGAGCTATAATTCACCCCTCCACTTT,CASSESGSYNSPLHF
.,TRBJ2-3,TRBV2,.,TGTGCCAGCAGTGTAGGCACAGATACGCAGTATTTT,CASSVGTDTQYF
.,TRBJ2-1,TRBV28,.,TGTGCCAGCAGCGCGCTAGCTGGTAGAATTTACAATGAGCAGTTCTTC,CASSALAGRIYNEQFF
.,TRBJ2-7,TRBV5-1,.,TGCGCCAGCAGCGCGGGGCCCGGGAGTGGGTCCTACGAGCAGTACTTC,CASSAGPGSGSYEQYF
once,TRBJ1-1,TRBV3-1/TRBV3-2,.,TGTGCCAGCAGCACCCCAGGGTTCACTGAAGCTTTCTTT,CASSTPGFTEAFF
.,TRBJ2-2,TRBV19,TRBD2,TGTGCCAGTAGCGCGCGGGGGGGCACCGGGGAGCTGTTTTTT,CASSARGGTGELFF
.,TRBJ2-7,TRBV2,TRBD1,TGTGCCAGCAGGGGCGGGACAGGAAAATACGAGCAGTACTTC,CASRGGTGKYEQYF
.,TRBJ2-1,TRBV3-1/TRBV3-2,.,TGTGCCAGCAGCTATTTAGGGGGGGCAGGGTATGAGCAGTTCTTC,CASSYLGGAGYEQFF
.,TRBJ2-5,TRBV18,TRBD2,TGTGCCAGCTCCCCCGGCCTAGCGGGGGGCCGGGAGACCCAGTACTTC,CASSPGLAGGRETQYF
.,TRBJ2-5,TRBV5-1,TRBD2,TGCGCCAGCAGCTTGCTCGCTAGCGGGGGCCAAGAGACCCAGTACTTC,CASSLLASGGQETQYF
once,TRBJ1-5,TRBV21-1,.,TGTGCCAGCAGCGGACCCAGGGGGCCCGGCAATCAGCCCCAGCATTTT,CASSGPRGPGNQPQHF
once,TRBJ2-5,TRBV25-1,TRBD2,TGTGCCAGCAGTGAATTAGCGGGAGCTGGTGAGACCCAGTACTTC,CASSELAGAGETQYF
.,TRBJ2-7,TRBV14,.,TGTGCCAGCAGCCAAGCCCCCGACGGGTCCTACGAGCAGTACTTC,CASSQAPDGSYEQYF
.,TRBJ2-5,TRBV10-2,TRBD2,TGCGCCAGCAGTGAGTCGAATAGCGGGGGGCATCAAGAGACCCAGTACTTC,CASSESNSGGHQETQYF
.,TRBJ1-5,TRBV19,.,TGTGCCAGTAGTATAGATCTTTCTCAGCCCCAGCATTTT,CASSIDLSQPQHF
.,TRBJ2-3,TRBV29-1,.,TGCAGCGTTTCAGAGAACGGACTGGATACGCAGTATTTT,CSVSENGLDTQYF
.,TRBJ1-2,TRBV11-3,.,TGTGCCAGCAGCTTCATTCAAGGGGATGGCTACACCTTC,CASSFIQGDGYTF
few,TRBJ2-3,TRBV5-4,TRBD2,TGTGCCAGCAGCTCAAGCGGGGGCCGCACAGATACGCAGTATTTT,CASSSSGGRTDTQYF
.,TRBJ2-2,TRBV7-3,TRBD2,TGTGCCAGCAGCCCAAGCGGGGGTAACACCGGGGAGCTGTTTTTT,CASSPSGGNTGELFF
.,TRBJ1-2,TRBV19,.,TGTGCCAGTAGGCCTCCTTCCGGCAGGGACTACACCTTC,CASRPPSGRDYTF
.,TRBJ2-7,TRBV7-7,.,TGTGCTAGCAGCTTGAATCCAGGGTTAGAGCAGTACTTC,CASSLNPGLEQYF